These 27 T cell receptor beta chains were sequenced from one sample in a study of cytomegalovirus exposure and HLA in healthy donors. Some clones are missing from TCRdb's copy, which holds only in-frame ones; the method was immunoSEQ multiplex PCR. The sample includes 150,000 to 180,000 clones, more than 70% of them seen just once. Sequencing used PBMCs. The receptors stem from a human donor in good health.

The chain joins TRBV5-1 to TRBJ2-7, with 8 positions matching TRBD2. The CDR3 has 16 amino acids. CDR1 and CDR2 (germline): SGHRS, YFSETQ. V lost 5 bases, J lost 8 bases, and 18 bases stayed unmatched. CDR3: CASSPPIVGGASQQYF. CDR3 sequence (DNA): TGCGCCAGCAGTCCTCCAATAGTCGGGGGGGCCTCCCAGCAGTACTTC.

V usage is TRBV11-2 and J usage is TRBJ2-5; possibly TRBD2 for D (5 bases). The CDR3 totals 15 residues. Germline values: CDR1 SGHAT, CDR2 FQNNGV. V was cut by 1 base and J by 5 bases, with 14 bases left in between. The CDR3 sequence: CASSLGRVTGETQYF. The CDR3 DNA is TGTGCCAGCAGCTTAGGAAGGGTGACGGGGGAGACCCAGTACTTC.

The chain joins TRBV5-8 to TRBJ1-1; no clear D gene. In germline, CDR1 is SGHTS, CDR2 YDEGEE. V was clipped by 3 bases and J by 1 base, with 16 bases between them. CDR3 length: 16 residues. Written as DNA, the CDR3 is TGTGCCAGCAGCTGGTTGGAGGTAAGGGCGAACACTGAAGCTTTCTTT. It encodes CASSWLEVRANTEAFF.

The V call is TRBV2, the J call TRBJ1-5; D is unclear. CDR1 SNHLY and CDR2 FYNNEI come from the germline V gene. The CDR3 is 15 amino acids. V lost 5 bases and J lost 0, with 11 bases in between. Written as DNA, the CDR3 is TGTGCCAGCAGTCGAGGGCTATATAGCAATCAGCCCCAGCATTTT. This encodes CASSRGLYSNQPQHF. Full variable domain (remainder filled in from reference TRBV2 and TRBJ1-5): EPEVTQTPSHQVTQMGQEVILRCVPISNHLYFYWYRQILGQKVEFLVSFYNNEISEKSEIFDDQFSVERPDGSNFTLKIRSTKLEDSAMYFCASSRGLYSNQPQHFGDGTRLSIL.

This sequence joins TRBV6-1 and TRBJ1-2; D uncertain. The CDR3 has 13 residues. V dropped 2 bases and J dropped 6 bases, with 10 bases sitting between them. Germline CDR1 and CDR2: MNHNS and SASEGT. CDR3 region: CASSERQENGYTF. The CDR3 DNA sequence: TGTGCCAGCAGTGAAAGGCAGGAAAATGGCTACACCTTC.

This clone was counted once. The gene calls are TRBV5-6 and TRBJ2-3; 13 bases align to TRBD2. Germline lookup yields CDR1 SGHDT and CDR2 YYEEEE. V was pared by 4 bases and J by 0 bases, with 11 bases of the junction left unmatched. The CDR3 runs 19 residues. In DNA, the CDR3 is TGTGCCAGCAGCCTCGGACTAGCGGGAGTGAAGACTAGCACAGATACGCAGTATTTT. It is translated as CASSLGLAGVKTSTDTQYF.

The chain combines TRBV6-5 with TRBJ1-5, with D hard to call. Germline CDR1 MNHEY, CDR2 SVGAGI. Trimming removed 3 bases at V and 7 bases at J, with 10 bases between. The CDR3 spans 13 residues. The CDR3 coding sequence is TGTGCCAGCAGTTATACAAAATCCCAGCCCCAGCATTTT. Amino acid sequence: CASSYTKSQPQHF.

The V and J genes are TRBV28 and TRBJ1-3; weak D call: TRBD1 (6 bases). V was clipped by 5 bases and J by 0 bases, with 17 bases between them. Germline CDR1 MDHEN, CDR2 SYDVKM. The CDR3 runs 17 residues. CDR3 amino acids: CASSTPAGGLSGNTIYF. DNA of the CDR3: TGTGCCAGCAGTACGCCGGCGGGGGGCCTCTCTGGAAACACCATATATTTT.

The V and J genes are TRBV25-1 and TRBJ2-7; 10 bases map to TRBD2. CDR1 MGHDK and CDR2 SYGVNS come from the germline V gene. This CDR3 has 15 amino acids. With 8 bases clipped from V and 3 bases from J, the junction kept 10 bases outside the gene matches. The CDR3 spells CASGSGTSGIYEQYF. CDR3 coding DNA: TGTGCCAGCGGCTCCGGAACTAGCGGGATCTACGAGCAGTACTTC.

The chain carries TRBV27 and TRBJ2-3; 14 bases fit TRBD2. The CDR3 runs to 20 residues. Germline lookup yields CDR1 MNHEY and CDR2 SMNVEV (reference sequence). Trimming cost V 4 bases and J 4 bases; bases outside gene matches: 16. CDR3 nucleotide sequence: TGTGCCAGCAGTTCGGCCTACAGACTAGCGGGGGGGAATAGGGCAGATACGCAGTATTTT. This sequence encodes CASSSAYRLAGGNRADTQYF.

This clone was observed a few times. The gene calls are TRBV5-1 and TRBJ1-2; tentatively, D is TRBD1 (5 bases). Germline CDR1 SGHRS, CDR2 YFSETQ. The CDR3 covers 11 residues. V was pared by 7 bases and J by 6 bases, with 10 bases between. CDR3 coding DNA: TGCGCCAGCGGGGGGGTGAATGGCTACACCTTC. The encoded protein is CASGGVNGYTF. Drawing the rest from reference TRBV5-1 and TRBJ1-2, the complete variable domain is KAGVTQTPRYLIKTRGQQVTLSCSPISGHRSVSWYQQTPGQGLQFLFEYFSETQRNKGNFPGRFSGRQFSNSRSEMNVSTLELGDSALYLCASGGVNGYTFGSGTRLTVV.

This clone was found once. V and J are TRBV4-3 and TRBJ2-2; D gene unclear. This CDR3 is 15 amino acids long. Germline values: CDR1 LGHNA, CDR2 YSLEER. V lost 1 base and J 3 bases, leaving 9 bases between the germline ends. CDR3 sequence reads: CASSQGDTDTGELFF. The CDR3 DNA is TGCGCCAGCAGCCAAGGAGACACCGACACCGGGGAGCTGTTTTTT.

This chain connects TRBV4-3 to TRBJ1-2; 11 bases fit TRBD1. The CDR3 runs to 15 residues. The V and J ends lost 1 base and 8 bases, in that order; junction bases with no gene match: 6. CDR1 is LGHNA and CDR2 is YSLEER in the germline V gene. CDR3: CASSQAGTGGRGYTF. As DNA, the CDR3 is TGCGCCAGCAGCCAAGCCGGGACAGGGGGGAGAGGCTACACCTTC.

A few counts support this clone. The chain carries TRBV9 and TRBJ1-2; a weak D match, TRBD1 (5 bases). Trimming pared 0 bases from V and 2 bases from J, leaving 14 bases between. The CDR3 covers 16 residues. Germline lookup yields CDR1 SGDLS and CDR2 YYNGEE. In nucleotides, the CDR3 is TGTGCCAGCAGCGTAGAGTTCACAGGCTACAACTATGGCTACACCTTC. The encoded protein is CASSVEFTGYNYGYTF. Based on the CDR3 plus reference TRBV9 and TRBJ1-2, the full variable domain is DSGVTQTPKHLITATGQRVTLRCSPRSGDLSVYWYQQSLDQGLQFLIQYYNGEERAKGNILERFSAQQFPDLHSELNLSSLELGDSALYFCASSVEFTGYNYGYTFGSGTRLTVV.

The V and J genes are TRBV5-1 and TRBJ2-1; 7 bases align to TRBD2. CDR3 length: 18 residues. The J segment lost 6 bases and the V segment lost 7 bases, leaving 22 bases of the junction unmatched. The germline V gene encodes CDR1 SGHRS and CDR2 YFSETQ. The CDR3 sequence is CASARGMRDFSQGNEQFF. The DNA of the CDR3 is TGCGCCAGCGCGCGGGGGATGAGGGATTTTAGCCAGGGCAATGAGCAGTTCTTC.

The chain has TRBV7-3 and TRBJ2-7; weak D call: TRBD1 (5 bases). Deletions cut 4 bases from V and 3 bases from J, with 10 bases between. From germline, CDR1 is SGHTA and CDR2 FQGTGA. The CDR3 has 13 amino acids. The DNA for the CDR3 is TGTGCCAGCAGCTCTGGACACTTCTACGAGCAGTACTTC. Protein product: CASSSGHFYEQYF.

The V gene is TRBV7-9, the J gene TRBJ2-2; D is perhaps TRBD1 (6 bases). The V gene's germline CDR1 is SEHNR and CDR2 FQNEAQ (reference sequence). This CDR3 region has 16 residues. Trimming left V 6 bases short and J 0 bases short, with 14 bases between. The CDR3 protein is CASSRTVLPNTGELFF. CDR3 sequence (DNA): TGTGCCAGCAGTAGGACAGTCCTCCCGAACACCGGGGAGCTGTTTTTT.

This chain uses TRBV7-3 with TRBJ2-2; a weak D match, TRBD2 (5 bases). Looked up from germline, CDR1 is SGHTA and CDR2 is FQGTGA. V lost 5 bases and J lost 4, with 14 bases in between. The CDR3 covers 15 residues. Here the CDR3 reads CASSPERVGTGELFF. The CDR3 DNA reads as TGTGCCAGCAGCCCAGAGAGGGTCGGCACCGGGGAGCTGTTTTTT.

The rearrangement joins TRBV19 to TRBJ1-3, with unresolved D. This CDR3 spans 15 amino acids. Germline values: CDR1 LNHDA, CDR2 SQIVND (reference sequence). Deletions cut 2 bases from V and 0 bases from J, with 8 bases between. CDR3 residues: CASSILRSSGNTIYF. The CDR3 coding sequence is TGTGCCAGTAGTATACTTCGCAGCTCTGGAAACACCATATATTTT.

This rearrangement joins TRBV18 to TRBJ1-2; TRBD1 aligns across 7 bases. The V gene end was trimmed by 5 bases and the J gene end by 3 bases; junction bases not matched to a gene: 9. This CDR3 has 15 residues. The germline V gene has CDR1 KGHSH and CDR2 LQKENI. The CDR3 here is CASSVRQGRDYGYTF. CDR3 bases: TGTGCCAGCTCAGTACGACAGGGAAGGGACTATGGCTACACCTTC.

This clone was counted between two and nine times. The chain has TRBV28 and TRBJ1-2, with D unresolved. Per germline, CDR1 MDHEN and CDR2 SYDVKM. This CDR3 has 11 amino acids. Between the trimmed V and J ends, which lost 8 bases and 2 bases, there was a span of 6 bases. CDR3 in DNA: TGTGCCAGCTCGGGGAACTATGGCTACACCTTC. Translating gives CASSGNYGYTF.

V gene TRBV5-1 combines with J gene TRBJ1-3; D uncertain. Germline CDR1 is SGHRS and CDR2 is YFSETQ. V shed 6 bases and J shed 0 bases, with 13 bases lying between them. CDR3 length: 15 amino acids. CDR3 sequence (DNA): TGCGCCAGCAAAGAGAGGGAAGGCTCTGGAAACACCATATATTTT. Its protein product is CASKEREGSGNTIYF. The complete variable domain, with remaining parts taken from reference TRBV5-1 and TRBJ1-3, reads KAGVTQTPRYLIKTRGQQVTLSCSPISGHRSVSWYQQTPGQGLQFLFEYFSETQRNKGNFPGRFSGRQFSNSRSEMNVSTLELGDSALYLCASKEREGSGNTIYFGEGSWLTVV.

This chain connects TRBV28 to TRBJ1-1, with 8 bases lining up with TRBD1. CDR1 MDHEN and CDR2 SYDVKM come from the germline V gene. CDR3 size: 16 residues. With 3 bases clipped from V and 0 bases from J, the junction kept 6 bases outside the gene matches. CDR3: CASSLGTGPMNTEAFF. CDR3 sequence (DNA): TGTGCCAGCAGTTTGGGGACAGGACCAATGAACACTGAAGCTTTCTTT.

V gene TRBV19 combines with J gene TRBJ1-2; 9 positions agree with TRBD1. V lost 5 bases and J lost 2; bases outside the gene matches: 6. The CDR3 is 15 residues long. Germline CDR1 is LNHDA and CDR2 is SQIVND (reference sequence). The CDR3, as DNA: TGTGCCAGTAGTCAAGGACAGGGGACCAACTATGGCTACACCTTC. Translation gives CASSQGQGTNYGYTF. Based on the CDR3 plus reference TRBV19 and TRBJ1-2, the full variable domain is DGGITQSPKYLFRKEGQNVTLSCEQNLNHDAMYWYRQDPGQGLRLIYYSQIVNDFQKGDIAEGYSVSREKKESFPLTVTSAQKNPTAFYLCASSQGQGTNYGYTFGSGTRLTVV.

The chain is built from TRBV5-6 and TRBJ2-7; D might be TRBD2 (6 bases). The length of the CDR3 is 14 residues. Trimming took 4 bases from V and 7 from J, leaving 18 bases between them. CDR1 and CDR2 (germline): SGHDT, YYEEEE. Written as DNA, the CDR3 is TGTGCCAGCAGCCCCGGGGGTTACTACGTGGAGCAGTACTTC. Translated: CASSPGGYYVEQYF.

The genes are TRBV14 and TRBJ1-3, with 8 bases that match TRBD1. Germline trimming cut 5 bases from V and 7 bases from J; bases unmatched to any gene: 10. This CDR3 comprises 15 residues. From germline, CDR1 is SGHDN and CDR2 FVKESK. The CDR3 DNA sequence: TGTGCCAGCAGCTTAATGGACAGGGCGAGTAACACCATATATTTT. This gives the protein CASSLMDRASNTIYF. Full variable domain (missing parts from reference TRBV14 and TRBJ1-3): EAGVTQFPSHSVIEKGQTVTLRCDPISGHDNLYWYRRVMGKEIKFLLHFVKESKQDESGMPNNRFLAERTGGTYSTLKVQPAELEDSGVYFCASSLMDRASNTIYFGEGSWLTVV.

The chain recombines TRBV5-1 with TRBJ2-7, with 10 bases matching TRBD1. The V gene's germline CDR1 is SGHRS and CDR2 YFSETQ. Trimming took 0 bases from V and 2 from J; bases not matched to a gene: 5. This CDR3 region has 16 residues. CDR3 region: CASSLVSGTGAYEQYF. The CDR3 coding sequence is TGCGCCAGCAGCTTGGTCTCCGGGACAGGGGCCTACGAGCAGTACTTC.